Below are 4 T cell receptor beta chains sequenced from a single sample in a study of cytomegalovirus exposure and HLA in healthy donors (dated by TCRdb to about 2017). Libraries were constructed by the immunoSEQ multiplex PCR assay. A mixture of 60 forward primers for TCR Vbeta segments and 13 reverse primers for TCR Jbeta segments was used in the multiplex PCR. TCRdb holds this immuneACCESS table with in-frame rearrangements only. Some clones are missing; in checked studies, unresolved V genes explain under half, and the rest has no known cause. The sample data list about 130,000 clones, and 75% to 90% of these were observed just once. Under 7.5% of the sample rests with the top ten. Sequencing input: PBMCs. The receptors shown here come from a woman aged 25 to 45 in good health and CMV-seropositive.

The chain carries TRBV29-1 and TRBJ1-2; 8 nucleotides line up with TRBD1. This CDR3 spans 13 amino acids. The germline V gene encodes CDR1 SQVTM and CDR2 ANQGSEA. Trimming took 5 bases from V and 3 from J; bases not matched to a gene: 5. The CDR3 DNA reads as TGCAGCGTTTCCGGGACAGGCGACTATGGCTACACCTTC. It codes for CSVSGTGDYGYTF.

The gene calls are TRBV28 and TRBJ1-2, with 9 nucleotides matching TRBD1. CDR3 length: 15 residues. V lost 6 bases and J lost 2; bases outside the gene matches: 7. Germline V gene lookup returns CDR1 MDHEN and CDR2 SYDVKM. CDR3: CASSLPTGGNYGYTF. The DNA for the CDR3 is TGTGCCAGCAGCCTCCCGACAGGGGGGAACTATGGCTACACCTTC.

This chain uses TRBV2 with TRBJ2-7; 8 bases align to TRBD1. J lost 2 bases, V lost 8 bases, and 5 bases had no gene match. The CDR3 is 13 amino acids. The germline CDR1 and CDR2 sequences are SNHLY and FYNNEI. CDR3 coding DNA: TGTGCCAGCTTACGACAGGGGCCCTACGAGCAGTACTTC. This codes for CASLRQGPYEQYF.

This chain connects TRBV5-4 to TRBJ2-7; 8 positions agree with TRBD1. The germline gives CDR1 SGHNT, CDR2 YYREEE (reference sequence). This CDR3 comprises 14 residues. V lost 3 bases and J lost 6; bases outside the gene matches: 8. CDR3 protein: CASSSQGAPSEQYF. CDR3 DNA sequence: TGTGCCAGCAGCTCTCAGGGGGCTCCGAGCGAGCAGTACTTC.